Listed below are T cell receptor beta chains from one sample, sequenced in a study of blood T cell repertoires in COVID-19. TCRdb keeps only in-frame clones here, not all; method: immunoSEQ multiplex PCR. The sample has about 280,000 clones; about four fifths are singletons. Sequencing was done on a sample of PBMCs or T cells enriched from blood (not recorded which). These receptors all stem from a man between 40 and 49 years old who had been exposed to COVID-19. CDR3s include the opening cysteine and the closing phenylalanine or tryptophan. A D gene is named only where the DNA matches it firmly. Size values are once, few and many counts, or a class for expanded clones, and some rows have none.

CDR3nt: TGTGCCAGCAGCAGCGTACAGGGGCGGGCTTTCTTT; CDR3aa: CASSSVQGRAFF; j_gene: TRBJ1-1; len: 12; d_gene: TRBD1; v_gene: TRBV12-3/TRBV12-4; abundance: -
CDR3nt: TGCGCCAGCAGCTTGGGCGACAGGCCAACAAAGAACACTGAAGCTTTCTTT; CDR3aa: CASSLGDRPTKNTEAFF; j_gene: TRBJ1-1; len: 17; d_gene: -; v_gene: TRBV5-1; abundance: -
CDR3nt: TGTGCCAGCAGCGTCCAGGATCAGAACACCGGGGAGCTGTTTTTT; CDR3aa: CASSVQDQNTGELFF; j_gene: TRBJ2-2; len: 15; d_gene: -; v_gene: TRBV9; abundance: -
CDR3nt: TGTGCCAGCAGCAAATGGGAAGGGGGCAGCTCCTATAATTCACCCCTCCACTTT; CDR3aa: CASSKWEGGSSYNSPLHF; j_gene: TRBJ1-6; len: 18; d_gene: -; v_gene: TRBV21-1; abundance: -
CDR3nt: TGTGCCATCAGGGACAGGGGGGACGCAGAGACCCAGTACTTC; CDR3aa: CAIRDRGDAETQYF; j_gene: TRBJ2-5; len: 14; d_gene: TRBD1; v_gene: TRBV10-3; abundance: -
CDR3nt: TGTGCCAGCAGCTATAAACAGCTAAATTCACCCCTCCACTTT; CDR3aa: CASSYKQLNSPLHF; j_gene: TRBJ1-6; len: 14; d_gene: -; v_gene: TRBV7-2; abundance: -
CDR3nt: TGCGCCAGCAGCCAAGGGCCCCGTGACAGGGGAAAAGAAAAACTGTTTTTT; CDR3aa: CASSQGPRDRGKEKLFF; j_gene: TRBJ1-4; len: 17; d_gene: TRBD1; v_gene: TRBV4-1; abundance: -
CDR3nt: TGTGCCAGCAGTCCGGGGGGGTTTAACTATGGCTACACCTTC; CDR3aa: CASSPGGFNYGYTF; j_gene: TRBJ1-2; len: 14; d_gene: -; v_gene: TRBV27; abundance: -
CDR3nt: TGTGCCAGCAGCAATATCCTCGGGACTAGCCATGAGCAGTTCTTC; CDR3aa: CASSNILGTSHEQFF; j_gene: TRBJ2-1; len: 15; d_gene: -; v_gene: TRBV21-1; abundance: -
CDR3nt: TGTGCCAGCAGCAGTCATACAGGGTTGGGGGAGACCCAGTACTTC; CDR3aa: CASSSHTGLGETQYF; j_gene: TRBJ2-5; len: 15; d_gene: -; v_gene: TRBV21-1; abundance: -
CDR3nt: TGTGCCAGCAGAGAAGACCCCCGGAGGGGTTCACCCCTCCACTTT; CDR3aa: CASREDPRRGSPLHF; j_gene: TRBJ1-6; len: 15; d_gene: -; v_gene: TRBV27; abundance: few
CDR3nt: TGTGCCAGCAGCGCGTTCAGCGATGGGTCTGGAAACACCATATATTTT; CDR3aa: CASSAFSDGSGNTIYF; j_gene: TRBJ1-3; len: 16; d_gene: -; v_gene: TRBV9; abundance: -
CDR3nt: TGCGCCAGCAGTGCCACATGGAACACTGAAGCTTTCTTT; CDR3aa: CASSATWNTEAFF; j_gene: TRBJ1-1; len: 13; d_gene: -; v_gene: TRBV10-1; abundance: -
CDR3nt: TGTGCCAGCTACCCGAACAGGGGGCCCACTGAAGCTTTCTTT; CDR3aa: CASYPNRGPTEAFF; j_gene: TRBJ1-1; len: 14; d_gene: TRBD1; v_gene: TRBV7-9; abundance: -
CDR3nt: TGCGCCAGCAGACCCTTTTTCCGGGACAGGGATTCCTGGGCCGGTGGCTACACCTTC; CDR3aa: CASRPFFRDRDSWAGGYTF; j_gene: TRBJ1-2; len: 19; d_gene: TRBD1; v_gene: TRBV23-1; abundance: few
CDR3nt: TGTGCCAGCAGCTCCGGCCCCAGGGATGAGCAGTTCTTC; CDR3aa: CASSSGPRDEQFF; j_gene: TRBJ2-1; len: 13; d_gene: -; v_gene: TRBV11-2; abundance: -
CDR3nt: TGTGCCAGCAGTGAAAATTCAGGGGGCGTCTACGAGCAGTACTTC; CDR3aa: CASSENSGGVYEQYF; j_gene: TRBJ2-7; len: 15; d_gene: TRBD1; v_gene: TRBV6-1; abundance: -
CDR3nt: TGTGCCAGCAGCTTAGCTTTGATTAGGGAGGTCAATGAGCAGTTCTTC; CDR3aa: CASSLALIREVNEQFF; j_gene: TRBJ2-1; len: 16; d_gene: -; v_gene: TRBV7-6; abundance: medium-sized
CDR3nt: TGTGCCAGCAGCTTAGGGGGGCACACTGAAGCTTTCTTT; CDR3aa: CASSLGGHTEAFF; j_gene: TRBJ1-1; len: 13; d_gene: -; v_gene: TRBV7-8; abundance: -
CDR3nt: TGTGCCAGCAGCAGCAGGGGATCTGGGGCCAACGTCCTGACTTTC; CDR3aa: CASSSRGSGANVLTF; j_gene: TRBJ2-6; len: 15; d_gene: -; v_gene: TRBV3-1/TRBV3-2; abundance: -
CDR3nt: TGTGCCAGCAAATTGGGACAGGCTAATTCACCCCTCCACTTT; CDR3aa: CASKLGQANSPLHF; j_gene: TRBJ1-6; len: 14; d_gene: TRBD1; v_gene: TRBV27; abundance: -